Below, one T cell receptor (beta chain) is given with its context. Its matching antigen is unknown. Between the trimmed V and J ends, which lost 4 bases and 2 bases, there was a span of 9 bases. This CDR3 is 13 amino acids long. Germline CDR1 reads MNHNS; CDR2 reads SASEGT. This entry is derived from a study of T cells in Graves' hyperthyroidism and ophthalmopathy. The study, taken as a whole, reports: Ophthalmopathy was told apart from stable hyperthyroidism by a 13 V-J model. Most clonotypes that expanded in the thyroid above 0.001 also showed up in blood.

It was RNA transcripts that yielded the amplified TCR beta CDR3 regions. Using the HTBI primer set, a first-round RT-PCR was run on the TCR CDR3. TCRdb recomputed calls from the multiplex PCR reads with MiXCR, one row per CDR3 protein. The data show roughly 500,000 distinct CDR3 sequences, under 25% seen once. Sequencing was carried out using blood. The clonotype comes from a woman aged 70 to 79 with Graves' ophthalmopathy. The gene calls are TRBV6-1 and TRBJ2-7; D unclear. CDR3 DNA sequence: TGTGCCAGCAGTGCAAACACCCCCTACGAGCAGTACTTC. This sequence encodes CASSANTPYEQYF.